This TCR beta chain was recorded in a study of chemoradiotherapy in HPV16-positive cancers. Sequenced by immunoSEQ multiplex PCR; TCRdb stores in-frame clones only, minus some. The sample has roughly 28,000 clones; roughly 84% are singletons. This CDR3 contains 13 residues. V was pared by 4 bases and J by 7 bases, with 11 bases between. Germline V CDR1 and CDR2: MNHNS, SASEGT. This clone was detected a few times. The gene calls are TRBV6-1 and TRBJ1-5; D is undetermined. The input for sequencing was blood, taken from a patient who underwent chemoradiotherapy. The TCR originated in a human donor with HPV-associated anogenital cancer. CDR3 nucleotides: TGTGCCAGCAGTGGAGACCTCTCCCAGCCCCAGCATTTT. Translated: CASSGDLSQPQHF.